This TCR beta chain was identified during a study of blood T cell repertoires in COVID-19. Background on the study: The samples span acute and convalescent COVID-19 from the United States, Italy and Spain. Nucleic acid was either cDNA or gDNA, and it came from T cells, B-cell-depleted T cells, or PBMCs.

Per the original data handling: How many nucleated cells were present was estimated from reference gene primer amplification. Sequencing used immunoSEQ multiplex PCR; TCRdb keeps in-frame clones, though not all of them. V and J calls plus clone size are reproduced from that table; the DNA served to infer D and trimming. The sample contains around 74,000 clones, roughly 89% of which appear only once. With 2 bases removed from V and 3 bases from J, the gap between germline ends came to 14 bases. The germline CDR1 and CDR2 sequences are SGDLS and YYNGEE. There are 15 residues in the CDR3. This clone showed up just once.

The chain uses TRBV9 and TRBJ1-2, with unresolved D. The source of this sequence is a man aged 50-59 years with active COVID-19. The sequencing sample was made of peripheral blood. This CDR3 is CASSVSGGRDYGYTF. For the CDR3, the DNA is TGTGCCAGCAGCGTCTCTGGAGGGCGGGACTATGGCTACACCTTC. The variable domain in full, completed from reference TRBV9 and TRBJ1-2, reads DSGVTQTPKHLITATGQRVTLRCSPRSGDLSVYWYQQSLDQGLQFLIQYYNGEERAKGNILERFSAQQFPDLHSELNLSSLELGDSALYFCASSVSGGRDYGYTFGSGTRLTVV.